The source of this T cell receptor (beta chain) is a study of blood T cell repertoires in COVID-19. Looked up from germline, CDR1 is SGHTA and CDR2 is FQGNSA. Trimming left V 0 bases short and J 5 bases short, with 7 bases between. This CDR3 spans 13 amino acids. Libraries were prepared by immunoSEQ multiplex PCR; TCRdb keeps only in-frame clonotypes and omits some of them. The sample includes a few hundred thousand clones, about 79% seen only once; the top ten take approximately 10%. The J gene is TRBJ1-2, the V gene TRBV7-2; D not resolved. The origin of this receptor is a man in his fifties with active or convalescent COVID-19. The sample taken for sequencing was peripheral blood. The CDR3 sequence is CASSLAGLYGYTF. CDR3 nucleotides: TGTGCCAGCAGCTTAGCCGGACTGTATGGCTACACCTTC. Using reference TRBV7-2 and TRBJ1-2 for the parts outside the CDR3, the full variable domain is GAGVSQSPSNKVTEKGKDVELRCDPISGHTALYWYRQSLGQGLEFLIYFQGNSAPDKSGLPSDRFSAERTGGSVSTLTIQRTQQEDSAVYLCASSLAGLYGYTFGSGTRLTVV.